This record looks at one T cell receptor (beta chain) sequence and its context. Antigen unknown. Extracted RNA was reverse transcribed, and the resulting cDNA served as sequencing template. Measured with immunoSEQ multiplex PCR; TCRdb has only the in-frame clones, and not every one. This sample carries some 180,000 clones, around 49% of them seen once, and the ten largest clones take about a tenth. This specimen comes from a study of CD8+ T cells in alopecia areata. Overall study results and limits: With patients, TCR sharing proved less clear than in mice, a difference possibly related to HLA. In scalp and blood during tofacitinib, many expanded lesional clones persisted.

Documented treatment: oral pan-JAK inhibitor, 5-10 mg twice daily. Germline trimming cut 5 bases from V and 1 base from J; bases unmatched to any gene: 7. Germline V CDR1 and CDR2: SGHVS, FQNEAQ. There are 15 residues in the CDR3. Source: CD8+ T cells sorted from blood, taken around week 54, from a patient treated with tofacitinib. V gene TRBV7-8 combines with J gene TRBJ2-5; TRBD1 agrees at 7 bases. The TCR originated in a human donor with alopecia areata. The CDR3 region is CASSTMTGPQETQYF. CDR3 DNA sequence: TGTGCCAGCAGCACGATGACAGGGCCCCAAGAGACCCAGTACTTC.